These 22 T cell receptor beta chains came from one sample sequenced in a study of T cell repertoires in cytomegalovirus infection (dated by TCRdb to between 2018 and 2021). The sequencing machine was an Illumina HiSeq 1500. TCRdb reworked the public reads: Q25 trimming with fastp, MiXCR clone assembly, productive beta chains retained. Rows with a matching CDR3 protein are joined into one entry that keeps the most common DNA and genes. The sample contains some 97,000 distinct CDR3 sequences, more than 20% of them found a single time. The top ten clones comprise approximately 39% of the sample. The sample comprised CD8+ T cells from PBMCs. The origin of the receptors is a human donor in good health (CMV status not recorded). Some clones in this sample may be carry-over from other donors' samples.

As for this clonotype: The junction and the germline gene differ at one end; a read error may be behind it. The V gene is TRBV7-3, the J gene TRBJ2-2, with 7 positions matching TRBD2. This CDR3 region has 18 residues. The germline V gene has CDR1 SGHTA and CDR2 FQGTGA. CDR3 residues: CASSLGSSGDTKTGELFF. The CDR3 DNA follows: TGTGCCAGCAGCTTAGGCTCGAGCGGGGATACGAAGACCGGGGAGCTGTTTTTT.

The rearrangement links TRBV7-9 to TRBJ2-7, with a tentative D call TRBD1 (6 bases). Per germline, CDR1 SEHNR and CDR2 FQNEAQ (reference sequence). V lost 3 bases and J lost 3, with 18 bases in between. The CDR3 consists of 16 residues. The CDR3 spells CASSFQQGGLNYEQYF. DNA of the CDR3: TGTGCCAGCAGCTTCCAGCAAGGGGGTCTGAACTACGAGCAGTACTTC.

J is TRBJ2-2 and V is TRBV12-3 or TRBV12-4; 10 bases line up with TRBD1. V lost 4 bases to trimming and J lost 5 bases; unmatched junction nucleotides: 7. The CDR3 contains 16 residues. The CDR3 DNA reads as TGTGCCAGCAGTTGGGGGACAGGGGAAGGTACCGGGGAGCTGTTTTTT. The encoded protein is CASSWGTGEGTGELFF.

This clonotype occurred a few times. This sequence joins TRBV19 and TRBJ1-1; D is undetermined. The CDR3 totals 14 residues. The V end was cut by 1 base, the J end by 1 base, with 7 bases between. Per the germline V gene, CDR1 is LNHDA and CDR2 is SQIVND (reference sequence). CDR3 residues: CASSIAEGNTEAFF. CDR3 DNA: TGTGCCAGTAGTATAGCGGAAGGGAACACTGAAGCTTTCTTT.

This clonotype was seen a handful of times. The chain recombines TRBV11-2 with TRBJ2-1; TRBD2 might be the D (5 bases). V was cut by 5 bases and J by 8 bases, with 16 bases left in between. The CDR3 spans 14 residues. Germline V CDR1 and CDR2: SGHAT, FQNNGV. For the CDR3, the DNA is TGTGCCAGCAGCCCCACTTCTAGCATGGATGAGCAGTTCTTC. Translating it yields CASSPTSSMDEQFF.

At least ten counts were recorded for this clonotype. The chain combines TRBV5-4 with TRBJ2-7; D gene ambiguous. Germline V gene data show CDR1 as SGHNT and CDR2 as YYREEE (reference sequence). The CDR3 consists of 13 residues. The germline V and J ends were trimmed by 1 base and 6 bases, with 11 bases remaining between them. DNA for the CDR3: TGTGCCAGCAGCTTGAATAAATTGGGCGAGCAGTACTTC. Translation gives CASSLNKLGEQYF.

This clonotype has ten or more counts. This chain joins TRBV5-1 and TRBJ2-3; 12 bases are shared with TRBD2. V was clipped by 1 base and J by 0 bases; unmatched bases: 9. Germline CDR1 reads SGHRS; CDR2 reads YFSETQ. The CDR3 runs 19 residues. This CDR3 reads CASSLRPSGRERSTDTQYF. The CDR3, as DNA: TGCGCCAGCAGCTTGAGACCTAGCGGGAGGGAGAGGAGCACAGATACGCAGTATTTT.

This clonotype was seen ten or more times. CDR3 loop: CASSWDREYTGELFF. The CDR3 DNA is TGTGCCAGCAGTTGGGACAGGGAATACACCGGGGAGCTGTTTTTT. The rearrangement uses TRBV28 and TRBJ2-2; 9 nucleotides match TRBD1. Per germline, CDR1 MDHEN and CDR2 SYDVKM. V was pared by 4 bases and J by 3 bases, with 3 bases of the junction left unmatched. The CDR3 runs 15 residues.

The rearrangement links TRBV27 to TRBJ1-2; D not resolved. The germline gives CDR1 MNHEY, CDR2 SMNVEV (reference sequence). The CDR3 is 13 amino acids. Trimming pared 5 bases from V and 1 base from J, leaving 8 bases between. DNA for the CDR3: TGTGCCAGCAGTCTCACCATTAACTATGGCTACACCTTC. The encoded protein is CASSLTINYGYTF.

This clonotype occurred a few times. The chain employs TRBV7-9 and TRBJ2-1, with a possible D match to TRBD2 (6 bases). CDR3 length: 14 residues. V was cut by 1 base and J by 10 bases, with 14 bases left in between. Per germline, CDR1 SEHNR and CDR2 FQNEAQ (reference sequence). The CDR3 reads CASSLEARTTEQFF. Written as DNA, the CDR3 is TGTGCCAGCAGCTTAGAGGCTCGGACTACGGAGCAGTTCTTC.

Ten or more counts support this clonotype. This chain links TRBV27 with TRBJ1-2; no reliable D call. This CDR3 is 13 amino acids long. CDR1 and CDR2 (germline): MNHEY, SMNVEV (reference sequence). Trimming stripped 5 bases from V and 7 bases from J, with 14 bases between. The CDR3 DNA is TGTGCCAGCAGTCTCCACTCGGGGAGTGGCTACACCTTC. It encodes CASSLHSGSGYTF.

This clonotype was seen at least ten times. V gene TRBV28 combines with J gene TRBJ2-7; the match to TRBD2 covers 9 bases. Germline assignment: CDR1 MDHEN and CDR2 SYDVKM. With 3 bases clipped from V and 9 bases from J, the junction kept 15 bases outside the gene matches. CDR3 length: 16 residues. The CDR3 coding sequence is TGTGCCAGCAGTTTGGCCCTAGCGGGGTCCCTCGGCGGGCAGTACTTC. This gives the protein CASSLALAGSLGGQYF.

The CDR3 coding sequence is TGTGCCAGCAGCTTAGGGGACAGGGGAACAGATACGCAGTATTTT. It is translated as CASSLGDRGTDTQYF. The chain couples TRBV5-8 to TRBJ2-3; TRBD1 matches at 10 bases. Looked up from germline, CDR1 is SGHTS and CDR2 is YDEGEE. CDR3 size: 15 residues. V shed 2 bases, J shed 3 bases, and the junction held 3 bases outside the gene matches.

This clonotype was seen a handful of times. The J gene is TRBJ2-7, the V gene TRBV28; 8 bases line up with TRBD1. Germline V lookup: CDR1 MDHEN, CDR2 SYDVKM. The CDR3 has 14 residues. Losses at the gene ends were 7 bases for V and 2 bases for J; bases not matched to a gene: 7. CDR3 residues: CASMATGGPYEQYF. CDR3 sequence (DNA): TGTGCCAGCATGGCCACAGGGGGTCCCTACGAGCAGTACTTC.

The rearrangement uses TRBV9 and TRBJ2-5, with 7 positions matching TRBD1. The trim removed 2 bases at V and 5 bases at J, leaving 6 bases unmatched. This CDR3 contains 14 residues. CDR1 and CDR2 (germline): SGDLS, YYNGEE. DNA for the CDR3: TGTGCCAGCAGCGTCGGGACAGCACGTGAGACCCAGTACTTC. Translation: CASSVGTARETQYF.

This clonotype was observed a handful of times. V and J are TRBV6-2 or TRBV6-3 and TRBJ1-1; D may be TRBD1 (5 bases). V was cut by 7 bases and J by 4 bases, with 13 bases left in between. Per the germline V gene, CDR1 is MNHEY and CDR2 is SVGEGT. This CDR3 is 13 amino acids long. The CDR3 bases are TGTGCCAGCAACCAGGGCTATGGCACTGAAGCTTTCTTT. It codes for CASNQGYGTEAFF.

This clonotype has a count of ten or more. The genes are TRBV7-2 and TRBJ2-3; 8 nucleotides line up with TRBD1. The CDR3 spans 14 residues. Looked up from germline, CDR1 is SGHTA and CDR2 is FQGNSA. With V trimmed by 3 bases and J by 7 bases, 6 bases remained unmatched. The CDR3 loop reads CASSFFRGPYTQYF. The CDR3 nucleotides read TGTGCCAGCAGCTTTTTCAGGGGGCCTTATACGCAGTATTTT.

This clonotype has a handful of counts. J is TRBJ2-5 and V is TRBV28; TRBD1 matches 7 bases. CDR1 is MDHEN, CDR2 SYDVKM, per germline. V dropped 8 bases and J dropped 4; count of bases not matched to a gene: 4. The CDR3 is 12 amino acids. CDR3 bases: TGTGCCAGCGATTCAGGGGGAGAGACCCAGTACTTC. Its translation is CASDSGGETQYF. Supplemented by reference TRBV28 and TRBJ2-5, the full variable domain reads DVKVTQSSRYLVKRTGEKVFLECVQDMDHENMFWYRQDPGLGLRLIYFSYDVKMKEKGDIPEGYSVSREKKERFSLILESASTNQTSMYLCASDSGGETQYFGPGTRLLVL.

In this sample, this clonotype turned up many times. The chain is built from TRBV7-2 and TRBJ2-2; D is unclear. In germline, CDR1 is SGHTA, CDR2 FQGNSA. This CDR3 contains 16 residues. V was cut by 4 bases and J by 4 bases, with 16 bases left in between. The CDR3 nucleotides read TGTGCCAGCAGCTCTGACCCCCTCGCGAGCACCGGGGAGCTGTTTTTT. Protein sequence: CASSSDPLASTGELFF.

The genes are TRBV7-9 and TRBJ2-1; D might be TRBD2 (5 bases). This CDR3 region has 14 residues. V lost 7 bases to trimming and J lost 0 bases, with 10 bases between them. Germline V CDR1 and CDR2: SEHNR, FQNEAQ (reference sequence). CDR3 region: CASTEADSYNEQFF. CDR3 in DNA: TGTGCCAGCACCGAAGCGGACTCCTACAATGAGCAGTTCTTC.

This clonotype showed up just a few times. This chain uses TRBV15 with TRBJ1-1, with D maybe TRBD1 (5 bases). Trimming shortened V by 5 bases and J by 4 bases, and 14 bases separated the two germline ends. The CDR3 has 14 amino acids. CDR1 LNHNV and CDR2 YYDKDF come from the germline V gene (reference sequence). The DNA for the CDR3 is TGTGCCACCAGCGGGACCTGGGGGGGCACTGAAGCTTTCTTT. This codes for CATSGTWGGTEAFF. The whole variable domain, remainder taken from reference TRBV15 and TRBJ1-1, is DAMVIQNPRYQVTQFGKPVTLSCSQTLNHNVMYWYQQKSSQAPKLLFHYYDKDFNNEADTPDNFQSRRPNTSFCFLDIRSPGLGDTAMYLCATSGTWGGTEAFFGQGTRLTVV.

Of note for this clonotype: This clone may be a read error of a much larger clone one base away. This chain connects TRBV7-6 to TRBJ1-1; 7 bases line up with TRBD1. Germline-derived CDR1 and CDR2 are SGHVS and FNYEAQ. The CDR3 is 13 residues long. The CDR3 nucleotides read TGTGCCAGCAGCTTAGAAGGGGGCACTGGAGCTTTCTTT. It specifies CASSLEGGTGAFF.